The T cell receptor beta chain described here comes from a study of T cell responses to AZD1222 COVID-19 vaccine. Study at large: Both about-4-week and about-12-week second-dose recipients were combined.

General observations from the study: Close to half of all spike-specific TCRs reportedly target regions of the variants that are unmutated. Two doses of AZD1222 preceded a rise in Spike-specific TCR breadth and depth.

This clone was seen only once. What it binds is not known. Trimming pared 2 bases from V and 2 bases from J, leaving 7 bases between. This CDR3 has 14 amino acids. CDR1 is MNHNS, CDR2 SASEGT, per germline. Sequenced by immunoSEQ multiplex PCR; TCRdb stores in-frame clones only, minus some. The sample carries over 100,000 clones, about four fifths recorded once. Sequencing was performed on peripheral blood, taken on day 0 of AZD1222 vaccination. This receptor was identified in an adult in good health. The chain carries TRBV6-1 and TRBJ1-3; D remains ambiguous. The DNA for the CDR3 is TGTGCCAGCAGTGAACCGGGAACTGGAAACACCATATATTTT. Protein product: CASSEPGTGNTIYF.